The clone carrying this T cell receptor (beta chain) was seen many times. Antigen: not known. V lost 7 bases and J lost 5, with 14 bases in between. Per the germline V gene, CDR1 is MNHEY and CDR2 is SVGEGT. This CDR3 has 14 residues. The data originate from a study of prognosis after radiotherapy for stage I lung cancer. Study overall: Stereotactic body radiotherapy was given without concurrent therapy in all patients. General study points: Unique TCR clone counts fell after stereotactic body radiation therapy, median around 10,000 versus 6,900.

By two-round multiplex PCR, the TCR beta CDR3 was amplified from genomic DNA. Gene-specific TRBV and TRBJ primers were used in PCR round one. TCRdb reprocessed the multiplex PCR reads with MiXCR, giving one entry per CDR3 protein. This sample has roughly 38,000 distinct CDR3 sequences, with roughly a quarter found just once. The V and J genes are TRBV6-2 or TRBV6-3 and TRBJ2-2; D may be TRBD2 (5 bases). The receptor comes from a donor over 45 with non-small cell lung cancer. The sample consisted of PBMCs, taken before or after stereotactic body radiation therapy (not recorded which). CDR3 region: CASNPSSGTGELFF. The CDR3 bases are TGTGCCAGCAACCCGTCCTCGGGGACCGGGGAGCTGTTTTTT.